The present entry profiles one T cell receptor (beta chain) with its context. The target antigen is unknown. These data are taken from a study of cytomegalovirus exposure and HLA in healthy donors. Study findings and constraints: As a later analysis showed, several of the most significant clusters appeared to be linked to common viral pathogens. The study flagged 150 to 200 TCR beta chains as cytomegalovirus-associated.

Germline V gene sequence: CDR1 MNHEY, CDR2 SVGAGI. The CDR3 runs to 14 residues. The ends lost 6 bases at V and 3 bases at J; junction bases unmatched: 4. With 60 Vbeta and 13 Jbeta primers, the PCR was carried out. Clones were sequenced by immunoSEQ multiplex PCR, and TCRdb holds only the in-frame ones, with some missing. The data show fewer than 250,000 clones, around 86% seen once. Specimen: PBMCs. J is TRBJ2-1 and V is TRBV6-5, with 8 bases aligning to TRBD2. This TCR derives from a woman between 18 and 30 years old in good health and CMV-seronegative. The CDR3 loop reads CASSGRAGYNEQFF. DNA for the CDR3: TGTGCCAGCAGCGGGAGGGCCGGCTACAATGAGCAGTTCTTC.